These 20 T cell receptor beta chains share one sample of origin, sequenced in a study of PD-1 blockade in classical Hodgkin lymphoma. Time point denoted: cycle 4 day 1 (C4D1), after more than 5 weeks of nivolumab. Autologous stem cell transplantation was followed by relapse in every patient, and brentuximab vedotin exposure varied. Assay: immunoSEQ multiplex PCR; the TCRdb copy retains only in-frame clones and omits some. The sample lists 31,000 or so clones, approximately 65% occurring once. The sequences come from peripheral blood mononuclear cells (PBMCs), collected before the fourth cycle of nivolumab. The source of these receptors is a human donor with classical Hodgkin lymphoma.

The gene calls are TRBV7-9 and TRBJ2-5; 10 bases are a match to TRBD2. This CDR3 is 16 amino acids long. V dropped 2 bases and J dropped 2; count of bases not matched to a gene: 5. The germline V gene encodes CDR1 SEHNR and CDR2 FQNEAQ (reference sequence). The CDR3 nucleotides read TGTGCCAGCAGCTTAATTGGACTAGCGGATCAAGAGACCCAGTACTTC. Amino acids: CASSLIGLADQETQYF.

The sample holds a few counts of this clone. The rearrangement joins TRBV27 to TRBJ2-1, with D hard to call. The V end was cut by 4 bases, the J end by 2 bases, with 12 bases between. Per germline, CDR1 MNHEY and CDR2 SMNVEV (reference sequence). This CDR3 has 15 residues. DNA of the CDR3: TGTGCCAGCAGTTCAGATAGAGGAGCCTACAATGAGCAGTTCTTC. Its translation is CASSSDRGAYNEQFF.

V usage is TRBV7-3 and J usage is TRBJ2-6; D not certain. The V end lost 0 bases, the J end lost 2 bases, and 5 bases lay between the germline ends. The CDR3 is 15 amino acids. From germline, CDR1 is SGHTA and CDR2 FQGTGA. The DNA for the CDR3 is TGTGCCAGCAGCTTAACAGGGACTGGGGCCAACGTCCTGACTTTC. Residues: CASSLTGTGANVLTF.

Turning to this clone: Relative to the germline gene, one junction end is altered; a read error may explain this. The chain joins TRBV5-6 to TRBJ1-1; the D is unclear. CDR1 and CDR2 (germline): SGHDT, YYEEEE. The CDR3 consists of 12 residues. The CDR3 protein is CASSLVKTEAFF. The CDR3 DNA reads TGTGCCAGCAGCTTGGTGAAGACTGAAGCTTTCTTT.

The chain has TRBV30 and TRBJ1-1, with TRBD1 matching over 12 bases. The V and J ends lost 0 bases and 8 bases, in that order; junction bases with no gene match: 1. This CDR3 comprises 13 residues. Germline assignment: CDR1 GTSNPN and CDR2 SVGIG (reference sequence). The CDR3 spells CAWSVGQGAEAFF. Here the CDR3 DNA reads TGTGCCTGGAGTGTGGGACAGGGGGCCGAAGCTTTCTTT. Full variable domain (outside the CDR3, taken from reference TRBV30 and TRBJ1-1): SQTIHQWPATLVQPVGSPLSLECTVEGTSNPNLYWYRQAAGRGLQLLFYSVGIGQISSEVPQNLSASRPQDRQFILSSKKLLLSDSGFYLCAWSVGQGAEAFFGQGTRLTVV.

The chain uses TRBV9 and TRBJ2-7; 7 bases map to TRBD1. V lost 2 bases to trimming and J lost 0 bases; unmatched junction nucleotides: 2. This CDR3 region has 14 residues. Germline-derived CDR1 and CDR2 are SGDLS and YYNGEE. Here the CDR3 DNA reads TGTGCCAGCAGCGTGGGACAGAGCTCCTACGAGCAGTACTTC. Residues: CASSVGQSSYEQYF.

This clone was detected once. The chain combines TRBV30 with TRBJ1-2; D perhaps matches TRBD1 (5 bases). The ends were cut back, 7 bases at V and 3 bases at J, with 15 bases in the middle. Germline V gene data show CDR1 as GTSNPN and CDR2 as SVGIG (reference sequence). CDR3 length equals 13 residues. In DNA form, the CDR3 reads TGTGCCTCCCCTGAGGGACTTGACTATGGCTACACCTTC. Amino acids: CASPEGLDYGYTF.

V gene TRBV11-2 combines with J gene TRBJ1-2; possible D gene TRBD1, 6 bases. V was shortened by 8 bases and J by 4 bases, with 26 bases between the two germline ends. The CDR3 is 17 amino acids. Germline V gene sequence: CDR1 SGHAT, CDR2 FQNNGV. The CDR3 loop is CASGGRTENDRGYGYTF. The CDR3 bases are TGTGCCAGCGGTGGCCGGACAGAAAATGATCGGGGCTATGGCTACACCTTC.

J is TRBJ1-2 and V is TRBV25-1; TRBD1 might be the D (5 bases). V gave up 1 base and J gave up 2 bases, with 11 bases separating them. The germline CDR1 and CDR2 sequences are MGHDK and SYGVNS. This CDR3 has 15 amino acids. CDR3 sequence: CASSEWQGWNYGYTF. CDR3 sequence (DNA): TGTGCCAGCAGTGAATGGCAGGGCTGGAACTATGGCTACACCTTC.

The rearrangement joins TRBV29-1 to TRBJ2-1; TRBD2 is a possible D gene (5 bases). CDR3 length: 12 residues. The germline gives CDR1 SQVTM, CDR2 ANQGSEA. V was cut by 4 bases and J by 7 bases, with 11 bases left in between. Here the CDR3 DNA reads TGCAGCGTTGGTTCGAGGAGGAATGAGCAGTTCTTC. Its translation: CSVGSRRNEQFF.

CDR3 coding DNA: TGTGCCAGCTGTACTGGGGGAGAGATGAATGAGCAGTTCTTC. Translation gives CASCTGGEMNEQFF. The chain couples TRBV6-5 to TRBJ2-1, with D perhaps TRBD1 or TRBD2 (5 bases each). Trimming removed 8 bases from V and 7 bases from J, with 18 bases in between. The V gene's germline CDR1 is MNHEY and CDR2 SVGAGI. The length of the CDR3 is 14 residues.

This clone was observed a few times. The rearrangement joins TRBV27 to TRBJ2-5; D is ambiguous. The CDR3 contains 13 residues. CDR1 MNHEY and CDR2 SMNVEV come from the germline V gene (reference sequence). Trimming took 6 bases from V and 2 from J, leaving 10 bases between them. For the CDR3, the DNA is TGTGCCAGCAGCCGGGTGGTTCAAGAGACCCAGTACTTC. It specifies CASSRVVQETQYF.

This clone showed up just once. The chain couples TRBV9 to TRBJ2-2, with a weak D call TRBD2 (6 bases). With 2 bases removed from V and 0 bases from J, the gap between germline ends came to 8 bases. CDR1 SGDLS and CDR2 YYNGEE come from the germline V gene. The length of the CDR3 is 15 residues. CDR3 amino acids: CASSVASANTGELFF. CDR3 bases: TGTGCCAGCAGCGTCGCTAGCGCGAACACCGGGGAGCTGTTTTTT.

The chain joins TRBV28 to TRBJ1-5; 9 nucleotides line up with TRBD1. The junction had 9 bases not matched to a gene; V was cut back by 8 bases and J by 4 bases. This CDR3 region has 15 residues. Germline CDR1 MDHEN, CDR2 SYDVKM. CDR3 region: CASDTTGGGNQPQHF. The CDR3 nucleotides read TGTGCCAGCGACACGACAGGGGGTGGTAATCAGCCCCAGCATTTT.

The CDR3 loop reads CACSWDSGELFF. For the CDR3, the DNA is TGTGCCTGTTCATGGGATTCCGGGGAGCTGTTTTTT. This chain joins TRBV30 and TRBJ2-2; D gene uncertain. The CDR3 runs 12 residues. The V gene's germline CDR1 is GTSNPN and CDR2 SVGIG (reference sequence). V lost 6 bases, J lost 6 bases, and 11 bases lay in between.

The rearrangement uses TRBV5-6 and TRBJ2-7; 7 bases fit TRBD1. The CDR3 sequence is 14 residues long. V gave up 0 bases and J gave up 3 bases; unmatched junction bases: 3. The germline gives CDR1 SGHDT, CDR2 YYEEEE. The CDR3 nucleotides are TGTGCCAGCAGCTTGGCGGGACAGATCTACGAGCAGTACTTC. This translates into CASSLAGQIYEQYF.

This chain joins TRBV6-6 and TRBJ1-2; the D is unclear. The CDR3 has 13 residues. Trimming stripped 0 bases from V and 8 bases from J, with 10 bases between. CDR1 MNHNY and CDR2 SVGAGI come from the germline V gene (reference sequence). The CDR3 loop reads CASSYSNIEGYTF. In nucleotides, the CDR3 is TGTGCCAGCAGTTACTCGAACATCGAGGGCTACACCTTC.

The gene calls are TRBV13 and TRBJ1-2; possibly TRBD1 for D (6 bases). The germline CDR1 and CDR2 sequences are PRHDT and FYEKMQ (reference sequence). V dropped 1 base and J dropped 0 bases, with 18 bases sitting between them. The CDR3 has 18 amino acids. The CDR3 DNA follows: TGTGCCAGCAGCTTAGAGACAGCAGGGGAGAGGGCTAACTATGGCTACACCTTC. Translating it yields CASSLETAGERANYGYTF.

The genes are TRBV5-1 and TRBJ2-3, with 7 nucleotides matching TRBD2. Germline V lookup: CDR1 SGHRS, CDR2 YFSETQ. V was pared by 4 bases and J by 5 bases, with 7 bases of the junction left unmatched. CDR3 length equals 14 residues. CDR3 in amino acids: CASSLGLVLDTQYF. In DNA form, the CDR3 reads TGCGCCAGCAGCCTAGGACTAGTCTTAGATACGCAGTATTTT.

The CDR3 reads CASSLGTSEQFF. The DNA for the CDR3 is TGTGCCAGCAGCTTAGGGACAAGTGAGCAGTTCTTC. This chain uses TRBV5-4 with TRBJ2-1; a weak D match, TRBD1 (6 bases). Germline CDR1 SGHNT, CDR2 YYREEE (reference sequence). CDR3 length: 12 amino acids. Deletions cut 2 bases from V and 9 bases from J, with 9 bases between. The entire variable domain, with the rest obtained from reference TRBV5-4 and TRBJ2-1, is as follows: ETGVTQSPTHLIKTRGQQVTLRCSSQSGHNTVSWYQQALGQGPQFIFQYYREEENGRGNFPPRFSGLQFPNYSSELNVNALELDDSALYLCASSLGTSEQFFGPGTRLTVL.